A selection of T cell receptor beta chains follows, all from one sample in a study of identifying expanded T cells in peripheral blood. Libraries were prepared by immunoSEQ multiplex PCR; TCRdb keeps only in-frame clonotypes and omits some of them. Found here are about 100,000 clones, around 90% of them singletons; the top ten hold about 5.9%. Sequencing was carried out using blood. Source of these receptors: a person aged 18 to 69 in good health. Each CDR3 is given with its conserved first and last residue. A D gene is named only where the DNA matches it firmly. Not all rows give a size; the values are once, few, many and, for expanded clones, a class.

clone_size: NA; v_call: TRBV6-6; d_call: TRBD1; j_call: TRBJ1-5; cdr3_aa: CASSSPDRGGQPQHF; cdr3_nt: TGTGCCAGCAGTAGCCCGGACAGGGGTGGGCAGCCCCAGCATTTT
clone_size: NA; v_call: TRBV18; d_call: TRBD2; j_call: TRBJ2-2; cdr3_aa: CASSPGLADYGELFF; cdr3_nt: TGTGCCAGCTCACCTGGACTAGCGGATTACGGGGAGCTGTTTTTT
clone_size: NA; v_call: TRBV19; d_call: TRBD1; j_call: TRBJ1-1; cdr3_aa: CASNPRQGNTEAFF; cdr3_nt: TGTGCCAGTAACCCAAGACAGGGGAACACTGAAGCTTTCTTT
clone_size: NA; v_call: TRBV7-2; d_call: NA; j_call: TRBJ2-7; cdr3_aa: CASSLERNYEQYF; cdr3_nt: TGTGCCAGCAGCTTAGAAAGGAACTACGAGCAGTACTTC
clone_size: NA; v_call: TRBV19; d_call: NA; j_call: TRBJ2-2; cdr3_aa: CASTRLDSGTGELFF; cdr3_nt: TGTGCCAGTACGCGACTCGACAGTGGGACCGGGGAGCTGTTTTTT
clone_size: NA; v_call: TRBV29-1; d_call: TRBD1; j_call: TRBJ2-3; cdr3_aa: CSVDVGQGRGDTQYF; cdr3_nt: TGCAGCGTTGACGTCGGACAGGGCCGGGGAGATACGCAGTATTTT
clone_size: NA; v_call: TRBV9; d_call: NA; j_call: TRBJ1-1; cdr3_aa: CASSPQRWDMNTEAFF; cdr3_nt: TGTGCCAGCAGCCCTCAACGGTGGGACATGAACACTGAAGCTTTCTTT
clone_size: NA; v_call: TRBV30; d_call: TRBD1; j_call: TRBJ1-1; cdr3_aa: CAWSGQGKGEAFF; cdr3_nt: TGTGCCTGGTCGGGACAGGGGAAGGGTGAAGCTTTCTTT
clone_size: NA; v_call: TRBV19; d_call: TRBD1; j_call: TRBJ1-4; cdr3_aa: CASSIPSTGIHEKLFF; cdr3_nt: TGTGCCAGTAGTATACCCTCGACAGGGATTCATGAAAAACTGTTTTTT
clone_size: NA; v_call: TRBV5-1; d_call: TRBD1; j_call: TRBJ1-2; cdr3_aa: CASRLGTGHYGYTF; cdr3_nt: TGCGCCAGCAGACTAGGGACAGGGCATTATGGCTACACCTTC
clone_size: NA; v_call: TRBV6-5; d_call: NA; j_call: TRBJ1-1; cdr3_aa: CASKGGLRVAEAFF; cdr3_nt: TGTGCCAGCAAGGGGGGGTTAAGGGTTGCTGAAGCTTTCTTT
clone_size: NA; v_call: TRBV6-5; d_call: TRBD2; j_call: TRBJ2-3; cdr3_aa: CASSSTSGGTDTQYF; cdr3_nt: TGTGCCAGCAGTAGCACTAGCGGGGGCACAGATACGCAGTATTTT
clone_size: once; v_call: TRBV18; d_call: NA; j_call: TRBJ1-3; cdr3_aa: CASSPPRGSGNTIYF; cdr3_nt: TGTGCCAGCTCACCACCTCGGGGATCTGGAAACACCATATATTTT
clone_size: once; v_call: TRBV27; d_call: TRBD1; j_call: TRBJ1-1; cdr3_aa: CASSWTGEGTEAFF; cdr3_nt: TGTGCCAGCAGTTGGACAGGGGAGGGTACTGAAGCTTTCTTT
clone_size: NA; v_call: TRBV9; d_call: TRBD1; j_call: TRBJ2-3; cdr3_aa: CASSGGQGRTDTQYF; cdr3_nt: TGTGCCAGCAGCGGGGGACAGGGGCGCACAGATACGCAGTATTTT
clone_size: NA; v_call: TRBV11-3; d_call: NA; j_call: TRBJ2-7; cdr3_aa: CASSLEGDRYEQYF; cdr3_nt: TGTGCCAGCAGCTTAGAGGGGGACCGCTACGAGCAGTACTTC
clone_size: NA; v_call: TRBV14; d_call: NA; j_call: TRBJ2-1; cdr3_aa: CASSHPKRTAAYNEQFF; cdr3_nt: TGTGCCAGCAGCCACCCTAAACGGACAGCGGCCTACAATGAGCAGTTCTTC
clone_size: once; v_call: TRBV6-5; d_call: TRBD1; j_call: TRBJ1-6; cdr3_aa: CASRGQGDSPLHF; cdr3_nt: TGTGCCAGCAGAGGACAGGGGGATTCACCCCTCCACTTT
clone_size: NA; v_call: TRBV19; d_call: NA; j_call: TRBJ2-5; cdr3_aa: CASSRAGRWQETQYF; cdr3_nt: TGTGCCAGTAGTCGGGCAGGGAGGTGGCAAGAGACCCAGTACTTC
clone_size: once; v_call: TRBV2; d_call: NA; j_call: TRBJ1-2; cdr3_aa: CASSEKAGLSYTF; cdr3_nt: TGTGCCAGCAGTGAAAAGGCGGGTCTGAGCTACACCTTC
clone_size: NA; v_call: TRBV7-3; d_call: NA; j_call: TRBJ2-3; cdr3_aa: CASSPRRKVGYGGVGETDTQYF; cdr3_nt: TGTGCCAGCAGCCCACGGCGAAAGGTGGGATATGGAGGCGTCGGAGAAACAGATACGCAGTATTTT
clone_size: NA; v_call: TRBV5-5; d_call: NA; j_call: TRBJ2-7; cdr3_aa: CASSLLWCGGHCEQYF; cdr3_nt: TGTGCCAGCAGCTTGTTATGGTGTGGCGGCCATTGCGAGCAGTACTTC
clone_size: NA; v_call: TRBV6-1; d_call: NA; j_call: TRBJ2-7; cdr3_aa: CASRETGYEQYF; cdr3_nt: TGTGCCAGCAGAGAGACGGGCTACGAGCAGTACTTC
clone_size: NA; v_call: TRBV6-5; d_call: NA; j_call: TRBJ1-6; cdr3_aa: CASSYSNPENSPLHF; cdr3_nt: TGTGCCAGCAGTTACTCGAACCCAGAAAATTCACCCCTCCACTTT
clone_size: once; v_call: TRBV6-6; d_call: NA; j_call: TRBJ1-6; cdr3_aa: CASSRQEGTPLHF; cdr3_nt: TGTGCCAGCAGCCGGCAGGAGGGGACACCCCTCCACTTT
clone_size: NA; v_call: TRBV9; d_call: NA; j_call: TRBJ2-1; cdr3_aa: CASKRDNEQFF; cdr3_nt: TGTGCCAGCAAACGGGACAATGAGCAGTTCTTC
clone_size: NA; v_call: TRBV6-1; d_call: TRBD1; j_call: TRBJ1-1; cdr3_aa: CASSERGDSLWNTEAFF; cdr3_nt: TGTGCCAGCAGTGAAAGGGGGGACAGCCTATGGAACACTGAAGCTTTCTTT
clone_size: NA; v_call: TRBV7-2; d_call: NA; j_call: TRBJ2-3; cdr3_aa: CASSPLGTPGTDTQYF; cdr3_nt: TGTGCCAGCAGCCCGCTCGGAACCCCTGGTACAGATACGCAGTATTTT
clone_size: NA; v_call: TRBV19; d_call: NA; j_call: TRBJ1-3; cdr3_aa: CASSITGRSGNTIYF; cdr3_nt: TGTGCCAGTAGTATCACAGGGAGGTCTGGAAACACCATATATTTT
clone_size: NA; v_call: TRBV9; d_call: TRBD2; j_call: TRBJ2-7; cdr3_aa: CASSVAGGDGYEQYF; cdr3_nt: TGTGCCAGCAGCGTAGCGGGAGGGGACGGCTACGAGCAGTACTTC
clone_size: once; v_call: TRBV5-6; d_call: NA; j_call: TRBJ1-1; cdr3_aa: CASSLGIRPGAEAFF; cdr3_nt: TGTGCCAGCAGCTTAGGAATAAGACCCGGGGCTGAAGCTTTCTTT
clone_size: once; v_call: TRBV7-8; d_call: TRBD1; j_call: TRBJ2-7; cdr3_aa: CASSLTQGVRYEQYF; cdr3_nt: TGTGCCAGCAGCTTAACACAGGGGGTCAGGTACGAGCAGTACTTC
clone_size: NA; v_call: TRBV18; d_call: NA; j_call: TRBJ2-5; cdr3_aa: CASSPSGVPETQYF; cdr3_nt: TGTGCCAGCTCACCGTCGGGAGTCCCCGAGACCCAGTACTTC
clone_size: NA; v_call: TRBV4-3; d_call: NA; j_call: TRBJ1-1; cdr3_aa: CASSQGTGPDTEAFF; cdr3_nt: TGCGCCAGCAGCCAAGGTACAGGGCCGGACACTGAAGCTTTCTTT
clone_size: NA; v_call: TRBV7-3; d_call: NA; j_call: TRBJ1-1; cdr3_aa: CASSHGGVAFF; cdr3_nt: TGTGCCAGCAGCCACGGGGGGGTAGCTTTCTTT
clone_size: NA; v_call: TRBV19; d_call: NA; j_call: TRBJ2-4; cdr3_aa: CASSIGGSFRNIQYF; cdr3_nt: TGTGCCAGTAGTATAGGGGGGTCCTTTAGAAACATTCAGTACTTC
clone_size: NA; v_call: TRBV7-8; d_call: NA; j_call: TRBJ2-7; cdr3_aa: CASSSRGTYQYEQYF; cdr3_nt: TGTGCCAGCAGCTCCAGAGGGACTTACCAGTACGAGCAGTACTTC
clone_size: NA; v_call: TRBV19; d_call: NA; j_call: TRBJ1-2; cdr3_aa: CASTDPTRHYGYTF; cdr3_nt: TGTGCCAGTACTGACCCTACACGGCACTATGGCTACACCTTC
clone_size: NA; v_call: TRBV7-8; d_call: NA; j_call: TRBJ1-1; cdr3_aa: CASSHPWGASDEAFF; cdr3_nt: TGTGCCAGCAGTCACCCGTGGGGCGCTTCTGACGAAGCTTTCTTT
clone_size: NA; v_call: TRBV30; d_call: NA; j_call: TRBJ2-2; cdr3_aa: CAWSVALRQNTGELFF; cdr3_nt: TGTGCCTGGAGTGTCGCATTACGGCAGAACACCGGGGAGCTGTTTTTT
clone_size: NA; v_call: TRBV27; d_call: TRBD1; j_call: TRBJ2-7; cdr3_aa: CASSPSYRGSSYEQYF; cdr3_nt: TGTGCCAGCAGTCCAAGTTACAGGGGCTCCTCCTACGAGCAGTACTTC
clone_size: NA; v_call: TRBV19; d_call: TRBD1; j_call: TRBJ2-7; cdr3_aa: CASKATDRDREQYF; cdr3_nt: TGTGCCAGTAAGGCTACTGACAGGGATCGCGAGCAGTACTTC
clone_size: NA; v_call: TRBV18; d_call: NA; j_call: TRBJ2-7; cdr3_aa: CASSPPGTASSYEQYF; cdr3_nt: TGTGCCAGCTCACCCCCGGGGACGGCAAGCTCCTACGAGCAGTACTTC
clone_size: NA; v_call: TRBV7-3; d_call: TRBD1; j_call: TRBJ2-1; cdr3_aa: CASSPTGGNEQFF; cdr3_nt: TGTGCCAGCAGCCCTACAGGGGGCAATGAGCAGTTCTTC
clone_size: once; v_call: TRBV30; d_call: NA; j_call: TRBJ1-2; cdr3_aa: CAWSPSRTSGLSTF; cdr3_nt: TGTGCCTGGAGTCCATCCCGGACGTCAGGACTATCTACCTTC
clone_size: few; v_call: TRBV6-1; d_call: NA; j_call: TRBJ1-5; cdr3_aa: CASSEVGSNQPQHF; cdr3_nt: TGTGCCAGCAGTGAAGTAGGTAGCAATCAGCCCCAGCATTTT
clone_size: once; v_call: TRBV21-1; d_call: NA; j_call: TRBJ1-1; cdr3_aa: CASSKAPWGGSSDTEAFF; cdr3_nt: TGTGCCAGCAGCAAAGCCCCATGGGGGGGCTCTTCGGACACTGAAGCTTTCTTT